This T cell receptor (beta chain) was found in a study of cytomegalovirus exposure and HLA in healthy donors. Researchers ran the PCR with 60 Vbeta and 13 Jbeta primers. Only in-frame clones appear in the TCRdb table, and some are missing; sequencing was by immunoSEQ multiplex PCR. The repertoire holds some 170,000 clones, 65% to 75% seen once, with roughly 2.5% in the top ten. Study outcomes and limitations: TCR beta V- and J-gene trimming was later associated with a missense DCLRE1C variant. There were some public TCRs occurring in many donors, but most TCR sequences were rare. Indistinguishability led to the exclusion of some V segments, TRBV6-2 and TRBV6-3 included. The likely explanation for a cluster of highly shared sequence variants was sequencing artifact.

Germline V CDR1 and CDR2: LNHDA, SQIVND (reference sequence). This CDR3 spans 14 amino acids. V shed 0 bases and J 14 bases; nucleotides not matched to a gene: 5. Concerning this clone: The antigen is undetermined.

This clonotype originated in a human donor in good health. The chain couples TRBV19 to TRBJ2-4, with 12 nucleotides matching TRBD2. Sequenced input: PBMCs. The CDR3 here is CASSIEASGGVEYF. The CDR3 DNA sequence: TGTGCCAGTAGTATAGAAGCTAGCGGGGGGGTAGAGTACTTC.